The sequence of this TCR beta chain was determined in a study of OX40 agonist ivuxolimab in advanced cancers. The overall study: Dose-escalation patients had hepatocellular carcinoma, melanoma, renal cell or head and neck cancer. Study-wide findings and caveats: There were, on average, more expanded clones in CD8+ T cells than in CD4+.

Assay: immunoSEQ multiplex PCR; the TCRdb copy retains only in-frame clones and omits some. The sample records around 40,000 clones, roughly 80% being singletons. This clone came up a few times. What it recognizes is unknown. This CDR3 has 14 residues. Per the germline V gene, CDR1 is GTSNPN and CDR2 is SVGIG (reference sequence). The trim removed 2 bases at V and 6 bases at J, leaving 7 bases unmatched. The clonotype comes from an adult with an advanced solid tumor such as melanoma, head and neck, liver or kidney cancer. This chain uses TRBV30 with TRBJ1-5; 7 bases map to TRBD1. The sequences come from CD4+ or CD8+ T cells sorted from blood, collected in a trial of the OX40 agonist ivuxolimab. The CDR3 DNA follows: TGTGCCTGGAGTCCTCAGACAGGGTCTCAGCCCCAGCATTTT. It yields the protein CAWSPQTGSQPQHF.